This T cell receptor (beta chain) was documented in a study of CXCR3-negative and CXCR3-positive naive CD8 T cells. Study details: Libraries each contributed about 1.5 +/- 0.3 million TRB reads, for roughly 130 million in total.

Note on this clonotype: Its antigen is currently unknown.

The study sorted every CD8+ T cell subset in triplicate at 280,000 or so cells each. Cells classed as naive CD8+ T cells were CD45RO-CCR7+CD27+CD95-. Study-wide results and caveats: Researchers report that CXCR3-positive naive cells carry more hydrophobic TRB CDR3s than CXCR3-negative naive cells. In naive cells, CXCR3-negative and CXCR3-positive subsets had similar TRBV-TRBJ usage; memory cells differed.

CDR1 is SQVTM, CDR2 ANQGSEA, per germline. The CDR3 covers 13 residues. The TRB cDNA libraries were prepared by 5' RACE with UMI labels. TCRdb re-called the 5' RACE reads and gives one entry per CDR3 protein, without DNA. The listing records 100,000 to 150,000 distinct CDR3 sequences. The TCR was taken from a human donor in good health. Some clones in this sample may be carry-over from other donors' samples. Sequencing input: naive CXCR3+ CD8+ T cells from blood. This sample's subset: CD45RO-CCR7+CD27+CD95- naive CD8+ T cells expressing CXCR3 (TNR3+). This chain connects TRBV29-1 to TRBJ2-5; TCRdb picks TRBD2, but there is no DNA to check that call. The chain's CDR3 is CSVASGDGETQYF.